Presented here are 30 T cell receptor beta chains from one specimen sequenced in a study of regulatory T cells in long-lasting Graves disease. Investigators prepared the TCR beta libraries by applying iRepertoire HTBI primers and Arm-PCR of CDR3 regions. One entry per CDR3 protein results from TCRdb running MiXCR on the multiplex PCR reads. The sample includes hundreds of thousands of distinct CDR3 sequences, 15% to 20% of them seen just once. Time point specified: newly diagnosed GD, antithyroid drugs for less than 3 months. RNA isolated from PBMCs was used to make the TCR library. The sample was also reused in another study, on T cells in Graves' hyperthyroidism and ophthalmopathy.

Specimen: peripheral blood mononuclear cells (PBMCs), collected at new diagnosis, from a patient treated with antithyroid drugs. Every receptor here comes from a woman between 25 and 40 years old with Graves disease.

This clonotype was counted only a few times. The chain couples TRBV18 to TRBJ2-7; D unresolved. Germline loops: CDR1 KGHSH, CDR2 LQKENI. V was pared by 2 bases and J by 3 bases, with 11 bases between. The CDR3 has 14 amino acids. The CDR3, as DNA: TGTGCCAGCTCACCAAAGGATTGGTTCTACGAGCAGTACTTC. Translating gives CASSPKDWFYEQYF.

This clonotype was seen repeatedly, ten times or more. The chain joins TRBV28 to TRBJ2-3; 10 bases match TRBD2. The CDR3 covers 17 residues. Germline CDR1 is MDHEN and CDR2 is SYDVKM. Unmatched junction bases numbered 7, after V lost 1 base and J lost 3 bases. DNA of the CDR3: TGTGCCAGCAGTTTATTGGTGGGTAGCGGGAGGACAGATACGCAGTATTTT. Protein sequence: CASSLLVGSGRTDTQYF. The full variable domain, in which reference TRBV28 and TRBJ2-3 provide the parts outside the CDR3, is DVKVTQSSRYLVKRTGEKVFLECVQDMDHENMFWYRQDPGLGLRLIYFSYDVKMKEKGDIPEGYSVSREKKERFSLILESASTNQTSMYLCASSLLVGSGRTDTQYFGPGTRLTVL.

Many counts were recorded for this clonotype. This CDR3 reads CASSPGQALLSNTGELFF. The CDR3 DNA sequence: TGTGCCAGCAGCCCAGGGCAGGCCCTACTATCGAACACCGGGGAGCTGTTTTTT. The V gene is TRBV7-8, the J gene TRBJ2-2, with D perhaps TRBD1 (5 bases). The CDR3 spans 18 residues. With 5 bases removed from V and 0 bases from J, the gap between germline ends came to 19 bases. The germline V gene has CDR1 SGHVS and CDR2 FQNEAQ. Full variable domain (outside the CDR3, taken from reference TRBV7-8 and TRBJ2-2): GAGVSQSPRYKVAKRGQDVALRCDPISGHVSLFWYQQALGQGPEFLTYFQNEAQLDKSGLPSDRFFAERPEGSVSTLKIQRTQQEDSAVYLCASSPGQALLSNTGELFFGEGSRLTVL.

This clonotype has a count of ten or more. The V and J genes are TRBV14 and TRBJ1-2, with 7 bases that match TRBD1. V gave up 0 bases and J gave up 8 bases; unmatched junction bases: 9. Germline lookup yields CDR1 SGHDN and CDR2 FVKESK. This CDR3 has 15 amino acids. The CDR3 DNA reads TGTGCCAGCAGCCAAGATCAAGGCAGGGGGAGAGGCTACACCTTC. Translating gives CASSQDQGRGRGYTF.

At least ten counts were recorded for this clonotype. This chain connects TRBV28 to TRBJ2-2; D is tentatively TRBD1 or TRBD2 (5 bases each). There are 14 residues in the CDR3. CDR1 and CDR2 from the germline V gene are MDHEN and SYDVKM. The ends were cut back, 5 bases at V and 5 bases at J, with 12 bases in the middle. For the CDR3, the DNA is TGTGCCAGCAGTACCGGGACCAGGACCGGGGAGCTGTTTTTT. It encodes CASSTGTRTGELFF.

This clonotype was counted ten times or more. This sequence joins TRBV7-2 and TRBJ1-4; D gene unclear. Germline assignment: CDR1 SGHTA and CDR2 FQGNSA. V was pared by 0 bases and J by 8 bases, with 13 bases between. This CDR3 has 15 amino acids. The chain's CDR3 is CASSLAASSGEKLFF. The CDR3, as DNA: TGTGCCAGCAGCTTAGCGGCTAGCTCGGGCGAAAAACTGTTTTTT.

In its sample, this clonotype was seen a few times. J is TRBJ1-3 and V is TRBV12-3 or TRBV12-4; no definite D call. V lost 7 bases and J lost 0, with 25 bases in between. The CDR3 runs to 19 residues. The DNA for the CDR3 is TGTGCCAGCAAGGGAATACACGAGGAACACAGTGGCTCTGGAAACACCATATATTTT. Amino acid sequence: CASKGIHEEHSGSGNTIYF.

The J gene is TRBJ1-6, the V gene TRBV3-1, with D unresolved. V lost 1 base and J lost 10, with 5 bases in between. Germline CDR1 reads LGHDT; CDR2 reads YNNKEL (reference sequence). The CDR3 runs 12 residues. CDR3 loop: CASSQGRSPLHF. In DNA, the CDR3 is TGTGCCAGCAGCCAAGGGCGGTCACCCCTCCACTTT.

The chain carries TRBV14 and TRBJ2-7; no clear D. The V gene lost 0 bases and the J gene lost 0 bases, with 6 bases spanning the gap. The germline gives CDR1 SGHDN, CDR2 FVKESK. CDR3 length equals 14 residues. CDR3: CASSQDANSYEQYF. CDR3 DNA: TGTGCCAGCAGCCAAGACGCAAACTCCTACGAGCAGTACTTC.

There are many counts of this clonotype. CDR3 in amino acids: CASSLLPGQGGYEQYF. Here the CDR3 DNA reads TGTGCCAGCAGTTTATTACCGGGACAGGGGGGCTACGAGCAGTACTTC. This sequence joins TRBV28 and TRBJ2-7; 11 nucleotides agree with TRBD1. Germline CDR1 and CDR2: MDHEN and SYDVKM. CDR3 length equals 16 residues. V gave up 1 base and J gave up 3 bases; unmatched junction bases: 5.

This clonotype was found many times. The V gene is TRBV6-1, the J gene TRBJ1-2; no definite D call. Germline values: CDR1 MNHNS, CDR2 SASEGT. V lost 3 bases, J lost 3 bases, and 11 bases lay in between. CDR3 size: 14 residues. The CDR3: CASSDSAPYYGYTF. The CDR3 region has the DNA TGTGCCAGCAGTGACAGCGCCCCATACTATGGCTACACCTTC.

This clonotype was picked up many times. V is TRBV12-3 or TRBV12-4 and J is TRBJ2-7, with TRBD1 matching 7 bases. With 1 base clipped from V and 8 bases from J, the junction kept 2 bases outside the gene matches. There are 12 residues in the CDR3. DNA for the CDR3: TGTGCCAGCAGTTTAGGGACAGGAAAGCAGTACTTC. It specifies CASSLGTGKQYF.

This clonotype came up many times. V usage is TRBV15 and J usage is TRBJ2-1; D remains ambiguous. The CDR3 contains 14 residues. The germline V and J ends were trimmed by 5 bases and 6 bases, with 14 bases remaining between them. The germline V gene encodes CDR1 LNHNV and CDR2 YYDKDF (reference sequence). The CDR3 coding sequence is TGTGCCACCAGCGCCCGGGCCCCGCCCAATGAGCAGTTCTTC. Translated: CATSARAPPNEQFF.

This sequence joins TRBV28 and TRBJ2-4; D tentatively fits TRBD1 or TRBD2 (5 bases each). CDR1 is MDHEN and CDR2 is SYDVKM in the germline V gene. The CDR3 runs to 13 residues. V lost 8 bases to trimming and J lost 6 bases, with 14 bases between them. The CDR3 loop reads CASYRDGSNIQYF. CDR3 sequence (DNA): TGTGCCAGCTACCGGGACGGCTCAAACATTCAGTACTTC. Full variable domain (rest looked up from reference TRBV28 and TRBJ2-4): DVKVTQSSRYLVKRTGEKVFLECVQDMDHENMFWYRQDPGLGLRLIYFSYDVKMKEKGDIPEGYSVSREKKERFSLILESASTNQTSMYLCASYRDGSNIQYFGAGTRLSVL.

In this sample, this clonotype turned up a few times. V gene TRBV20-1 combines with J gene TRBJ2-5; possible D gene TRBD2, 5 bases. Germline V lookup: CDR1 DFQATT, CDR2 SNEGSKA (reference sequence). The CDR3 sequence is 18 residues long. V was trimmed by 3 bases and J by 5 bases, leaving 28 bases between them. The CDR3: CSASWVLVSGKPEETQYF. The CDR3 nucleotides are TGCAGTGCTAGTTGGGTTTTGGTGAGCGGCAAACCGGAGGAGACCCAGTACTTC.

This clonotype was seen repeatedly, ten times or more. In DNA form, the CDR3 reads TGTGCCAGCAGTGTATCCGGGCTCTCCTACAATGAGCAGTTCTTC. Protein sequence: CASSVSGLSYNEQFF. The chain links TRBV6-1 to TRBJ2-1; D is unclear. The germline gives CDR1 MNHNS, CDR2 SASEGT. V dropped 4 bases and J dropped 0 bases, with 10 bases sitting between them. CDR3 length equals 15 residues.

The rearrangement uses TRBV27 and TRBJ1-1; D unclear. V was trimmed by 2 bases and J by 6 bases, leaving 10 bases between them. CDR3 length: 13 amino acids. Germline V lookup: CDR1 MNHEY, CDR2 SMNVEV (reference sequence). CDR3 sequence (DNA): TGTGCCAGCAGTTTAGAAGTGGCAGCTGAAGCTTTCTTT. Translating gives CASSLEVAAEAFF.

Ten or more counts support this clonotype. V and J are TRBV27 and TRBJ2-1; D may be TRBD1 (6 bases). The length of the CDR3 is 17 residues. V was shortened by 5 bases and J by 5 bases, with 22 bases between the two germline ends. Germline V gene sequence: CDR1 MNHEY, CDR2 SMNVEV (reference sequence). CDR3 coding DNA: TGTGCCAGCAGTCTTCAAGGGTCGGGACACATAGACAATGAGCAGTTCTTC. Translating it yields CASSLQGSGHIDNEQFF.

This clonotype was detected ten times or more. In DNA form, the CDR3 reads TGCAGCGTCCAGACGGAAACCTACGAGCAGTACTTC. Its translation is CSVQTETYEQYF. The J gene is TRBJ2-7, the V gene TRBV29-1; D remains unclear. From germline, CDR1 is SQVTM and CDR2 ANQGSEA. CDR3 size: 12 residues. V lost 6 bases and J 2 bases, leaving 11 bases between the germline ends.

This clonotype was picked up many times. The rearrangement joins TRBV27 to TRBJ1-2; D not certain. V lost 5 bases and J lost 3, with 13 bases in between. Germline V gene lookup returns CDR1 MNHEY and CDR2 SMNVEV (reference sequence). CDR3 length: 14 residues. This CDR3 is CASSTLQGDYGYTF. For the CDR3, the DNA is TGTGCCAGCAGTACCCTACAAGGTGACTATGGCTACACCTTC.

The rearrangement uses TRBV20-1 and TRBJ2-1; 7 bases are shared with TRBD2. The V and J ends lost 2 bases and 0 bases, in that order; junction bases with no gene match: 7. The CDR3 contains 16 residues. Germline lookup yields CDR1 DFQATT and CDR2 SNEGSKA (reference sequence). CDR3 DNA sequence: TGCAGTGCTAGACCGAGCGGGGCTTACTCCTACAATGAGCAGTTCTTC. It yields the protein CSARPSGAYSYNEQFF.

This clonotype has just a few counts. The gene calls are TRBV5-5 and TRBJ2-1; no clear D gene. V shed 3 bases and J shed 6 bases, with 13 bases lying between them. The V gene's germline CDR1 is SGHKS and CDR2 YYEKEE (reference sequence). The CDR3 is 14 amino acids. The CDR3 loop is CASSSAYLRNEQFF. For the CDR3, the DNA is TGTGCCAGCAGCTCGGCCTACCTTCGCAATGAGCAGTTCTTC.

This clonotype was counted many times. The chain carries TRBV6-2 or TRBV6-3 and TRBJ2-2; TRBD1 or TRBD2 may be the D gene (5 bases each). Trimming cost V 5 bases and J 4 bases, with 14 bases left between them. Germline lookup yields CDR1 MNHEY and CDR2 SVGEGT. The CDR3 runs to 15 residues. The CDR3 DNA sequence: TGTGCCAGCAGTCCTATTGCCGGGGCCACCGGGGAGCTGTTTTTT. As protein: CASSPIAGATGELFF.

This clonotype has more than one count but fewer than ten. The rearrangement uses TRBV5-4 and TRBJ2-2, with 7 bases identical to TRBD2. Germline lookup yields CDR1 SGHNT and CDR2 YYREEE (reference sequence). The CDR3 contains 13 residues. J gave up 7 bases and V 6 bases, and 6 bases lay outside the gene matches. DNA of the CDR3: TGTGCCAGCACCCGAGGGAGGGGCGGGGAGCTGTTTTTT. Translating it yields CASTRGRGGELFF. Supplemented by reference TRBV5-4 and TRBJ2-2, the full variable domain reads ETGVTQSPTHLIKTRGQQVTLRCSSQSGHNTVSWYQQALGQGPQFIFQYYREEENGRGNFPPRFSGLQFPNYSSELNVNALELDDSALYLCASTRGRGGELFFGEGSRLTVL.

This clonotype was detected many times. J is TRBJ1-5 and V is TRBV28, with TRBD1 matching over 11 bases. The CDR3 runs to 15 residues. V lost 4 bases to trimming and J lost 7 bases; unmatched junction nucleotides: 6. CDR1 is MDHEN and CDR2 is SYDVKM in the germline V gene. The CDR3 protein is CASSSGQGAGQPQHF. CDR3 nucleotide sequence: TGTGCCAGCAGTTCAGGACAGGGGGCGGGGCAGCCCCAGCATTTT.

The V call is TRBV12-3 or TRBV12-4, the J call TRBJ1-1; D gene ambiguous. With 4 bases removed from V and 1 base from J, the gap between germline ends came to 19 bases. The CDR3 is made up of 17 amino acids. DNA for the CDR3: TGTGCCAGCAGTTCCGGGTTTAGCCTTTACGCGAACACTGAAGCTTTCTTT. Translating gives CASSSGFSLYANTEAFF.

The chain carries TRBV9 and TRBJ2-3, with 7 bases matching TRBD2. The CDR3 length is 16 residues. J was trimmed by 8 bases and V by 7 bases; bases with no gene match: 19. Germline V lookup: CDR1 SGDLS, CDR2 YYNGEE. The chain's CDR3 is CASDTELASGRSTQYF. The CDR3 bases are TGTGCCAGCGACACCGAACTAGCGAGTGGCCGAAGTACGCAGTATTTT.

The rearrangement joins TRBV5-4 to TRBJ2-1; D perhaps matches TRBD1 (6 bases). The V end was cut by 3 bases, the J end by 8 bases, with 18 bases between. This CDR3 region has 15 residues. The germline V gene encodes CDR1 SGHNT and CDR2 YYREEE (reference sequence). For the CDR3, the DNA is TGTGCCAGCAGCTCAGCCGGGACAACCCTTCATGAGCAGTTCTTC. Residues: CASSSAGTTLHEQFF.

This chain uses TRBV6-5 with TRBJ1-3, with 8 bases aligning to TRBD1. CDR1 and CDR2 (germline): MNHEY, SVGAGI. The junction had 7 bases not matched to a gene; V was cut back by 2 bases and J by 1 base. The CDR3 contains 17 residues. The CDR3 DNA reads TGTGCCAGCAGTTACCCACAGGGGGAACGTTCTGGAAACACCATATATTTT. Protein: CASSYPQGERSGNTIYF.

About this clonotype itself: A much larger clone is a single base away; this may be a read error. V usage is TRBV28 and J usage is TRBJ1-3, with 8 positions matching TRBD1. Germline loops: CDR1 MDHEN, CDR2 SYDVKM. The CDR3 covers 15 residues. The CDR3 nucleotides read TGTGCCAGCAGGTTATTCCGGACAGGGGGAAACACCATATATTTT. This encodes CASRLFRTGGNTIYF.